This T cell receptor beta chain comes out of a study of cytotoxic CD8 clonotypes in ibrutinib-treated CLL. About the study: Patients attained approximately 24 partial and 2 complete responses; at median about 74 months, roughly 15 remained remitted while around twelve progressed. Response sampling came at median 12 months of treatment, ranging roughly 6 to 36 months. Samples averaged approximately 250,000 productive templates and 94,082 productive rearrangements.

Generated by immunoSEQ multiplex PCR, the TCRdb table keeps only in-frame clones and is missing some. The table records roughly 76,000 clones, approximately 80% of them present only once. Around 1.9 micrograms of genomic DNA, which was extracted from cryopreserved PBMCs, served as the material used for the TCR beta libraries. Trimming took 2 bases from V and 7 from J, leaving 9 bases between them. Germline values: CDR1 MDHEN, CDR2 SYDVKM. This CDR3 is built from 12 residues. The sequences come from PBMCs, collected at disease progression, from a patient treated with ibrutinib. V and J are TRBV28 and TRBJ2-7; perhaps TRBD1 as D (7 bases). This clonotype was obtained from a human donor with chronic lymphocytic leukemia. Here the CDR3 DNA reads TGTGCCAGCAGTTTACCAGGGGGGGAGCAGTACTTC. Amino acid sequence: CASSLPGGEQYF.